This T cell receptor beta chain derives from a study of blood T cell repertoires in COVID-19. Study-wide background: The analysed material was cDNA or gDNA that came from T cells, B-cell-depleted T cells, or PBMCs.

Enrollees, about 18 to 89 years old, lived in 20 to 25 US areas. Assay used: immunoSEQ multiplex PCR; TCRdb lists only in-frame clones, some missing. The table includes more than 300,000 clones, approximately 93% detected once. The CDR3 loop spans 13 amino acids. In germline, CDR1 is SNHLY, CDR2 FYNNEI. Trimming took 8 bases from V and 7 from J, leaving 18 bases between them. Material: PBMCs or T cells enriched from blood (not recorded which). This TCR was recovered from a woman between 40 and 50 years old who had been exposed to COVID-19. The rearrangement uses TRBV2 and TRBJ2-7; no reliable D call. This CDR3 reads CASGERLSYEQYF. Written as DNA, the CDR3 is TGTGCCAGCGGCGAGAGGCTCTCTTATGAGCAGTACTTC.